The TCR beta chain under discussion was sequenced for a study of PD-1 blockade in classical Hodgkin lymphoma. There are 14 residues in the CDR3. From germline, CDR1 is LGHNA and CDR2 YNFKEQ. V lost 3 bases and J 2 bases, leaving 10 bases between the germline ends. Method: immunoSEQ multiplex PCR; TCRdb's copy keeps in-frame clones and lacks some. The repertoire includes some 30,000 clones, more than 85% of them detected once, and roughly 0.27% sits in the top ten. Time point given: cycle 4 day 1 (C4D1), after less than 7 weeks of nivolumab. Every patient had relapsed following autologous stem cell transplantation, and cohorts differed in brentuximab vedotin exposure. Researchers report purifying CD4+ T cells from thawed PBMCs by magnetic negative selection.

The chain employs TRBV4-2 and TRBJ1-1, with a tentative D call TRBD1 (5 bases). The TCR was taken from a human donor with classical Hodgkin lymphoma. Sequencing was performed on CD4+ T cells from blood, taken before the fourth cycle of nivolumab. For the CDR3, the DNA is TGTGCCAGCAGCCAGCGCCAGGGTAACACTGAAGCTTTCTTT. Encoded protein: CASSQRQGNTEAFF.